This passage covers 17 T cell receptor beta chains from one sample sequenced in a study of blood T cell repertoires in COVID-19. TCRdb keeps only in-frame clones here, not all; method: immunoSEQ multiplex PCR. The table has over 100,000 clones, around three quarters seen once. The source material was peripheral blood. These receptors were obtained from a human donor in a cohort sampled during active or convalescent COVID-19.

A note on this clone: The junction and the germline gene differ at one end; a read error may be behind it. Other DNA sequences from this sample encode an identical CDR3 as well. The J gene is TRBJ2-2, the V gene TRBV6-2 or TRBV6-3, with TRBD2 identical over 12 bases. The germline V gene encodes CDR1 MNHEY and CDR2 SVGEGT. The CDR3 length is 19 residues. CDR3 bases: TGTGCCAGCAGCTACTCAGGACTAGCGGGGCCGAGTGGCACCGGGGAGCTGTTTTTT. It specifies CASSYSGLAGPSGTGELFF.

This chain connects TRBV10-3 to TRBJ1-1; no clear D. CDR3 length: 14 amino acids. Germline values: CDR1 ENHRY, CDR2 SYGVKD. Trimming removed 2 bases at V and 4 bases at J, with 11 bases between. CDR3: CAISEISGVTEAFF. In DNA form, the CDR3 reads TGTGCCATCAGTGAGATTTCCGGGGTCACTGAAGCTTTCTTT.

The chain has TRBV7-2 and TRBJ2-1, with 7 bases identical to TRBD1. The trim removed 5 bases at V and 1 base at J, leaving 8 bases unmatched. The CDR3 covers 16 residues. Germline V gene sequence: CDR1 SGHTA, CDR2 FQGNSA. The CDR3 region has the DNA TGTGCCAGCAGCGCCCGGGACAGATTGTCCTACAATGAGCAGTTCTTC. This sequence encodes CASSARDRLSYNEQFF.

This clone was recorded only once. The chain carries TRBV7-2 and TRBJ2-2; D is perhaps TRBD2 (7 bases). The ends were cut back, 3 bases at V and 6 bases at J, with 14 bases in the middle. The CDR3 has 15 amino acids. CDR1 SGHTA and CDR2 FQGNSA come from the germline V gene. This CDR3 reads CASSFRGALPGELFF. The CDR3 nucleotides read TGTGCCAGCAGCTTCCGGGGGGCCCTTCCCGGGGAGCTGTTTTTT. Using reference TRBV7-2 and TRBJ2-2 for the parts outside the CDR3, the full variable domain is GAGVSQSPSNKVTEKGKDVELRCDPISGHTALYWYRQSLGQGLEFLIYFQGNSAPDKSGLPSDRFSAERTGGSVSTLTIQRTQQEDSAVYLCASSFRGALPGELFFGEGSRLTVL.

The chain employs TRBV28 and TRBJ2-7; 10 nucleotides align to TRBD2. J gave up 7 bases and V 6 bases, and 15 bases lay outside the gene matches. The CDR3 runs 16 residues. Looked up from germline, CDR1 is MDHEN and CDR2 is SYDVKM. CDR3 sequence reads: CASSPVEREGPWEQYF. CDR3 coding DNA: TGTGCCAGCAGCCCCGTTGAGCGGGAGGGCCCTTGGGAGCAGTACTTC.

With regard to this clone: Germline is not matched at one junction end, which may reflect a read error. The chain uses TRBV5-1 and TRBJ2-2, with 12 nucleotides matching TRBD2. CDR1 and CDR2 (germline): SGHRS, YFSETQ. The CDR3 extends over 16 amino acids. The CDR3 nucleotides read TGCGCCAGCAGCAAGACTAGCGGGGGCCACACCAGGGAGCTGTTTTTT. Protein: CASSKTSGGHTRELFF.

The gene calls are TRBV6-6 and TRBJ1-5; no reliable D call. The ends were cut back, 0 bases at V and 3 bases at J, with 12 bases in the middle. The CDR3 has 16 amino acids. Germline-derived CDR1 and CDR2 are MNHNY and SVGAGI (reference sequence). Here the CDR3 DNA reads TGTGCCAGCAGTTACTCGAATCTCGCGTACAATCAGCCCCAGCATTTT. This encodes CASSYSNLAYNQPQHF.

This clone was counted once. The J gene is TRBJ1-1, the V gene TRBV30; tentative D call: TRBD1 (6 bases). V lost 5 bases to trimming and J lost 1 base, with 11 bases between them. Germline V gene data show CDR1 as GTSNPN and CDR2 as SVGIG (reference sequence). This CDR3 spans 13 amino acids. CDR3 DNA sequence: TGTGCCTGGGGGGGACAACCGAACACTGAAGCTTTCTTT. Amino acid sequence: CAWGGQPNTEAFF.

The J gene is TRBJ1-1, the V gene TRBV5-4; possible D gene TRBD1, 5 bases. V dropped 1 base and J dropped 2 bases, with 12 bases sitting between them. The CDR3 length is 15 residues. In germline, CDR1 is SGHNT, CDR2 YYREEE (reference sequence). The CDR3 sequence: CASSLSKGRNTEAFF. The CDR3 nucleotides read TGTGCCAGCAGCTTGAGTAAGGGGCGAAACACTGAAGCTTTCTTT.

The gene calls are TRBV30 and TRBJ2-7; a possible D gene is TRBD2 (5 bases). Germline V CDR1 and CDR2: GTSNPN, SVGIG (reference sequence). This CDR3 has 12 residues. V lost 2 bases and J lost 4, with 9 bases in between. DNA of the CDR3: TGTGCCTGGAGTAGAGTAGCGTACGAGCAGTACTTC. It yields the protein CAWSRVAYEQYF.

The rearrangement joins TRBV27 to TRBJ1-4; D not certain. The CDR3 consists of 16 residues. Germline CDR1 and CDR2: MNHEY and SMNVEV (reference sequence). V was pared by 2 bases and J by 0 bases, with 10 bases between. This CDR3 is CASSLSIRTTNEKLFF. In DNA form, the CDR3 reads TGTGCCAGCAGTTTAAGCATCAGGACAACTAATGAAAAACTGTTTTTT.

The V gene is TRBV9, the J gene TRBJ2-1; TRBD2 is a possible D gene (5 bases). Between the trimmed V and J ends, which lost 0 bases and 4 bases, there was a span of 8 bases. The CDR3 has 14 amino acids. Germline V CDR1 and CDR2: SGDLS, YYNGEE. This CDR3 is CASSVGAVYNEQFF. CDR3 bases: TGTGCCAGCAGCGTAGGAGCGGTTTACAATGAGCAGTTCTTC.

This chain connects TRBV6-5 to TRBJ1-2, with 9 bases that match TRBD1. CDR1 MNHEY and CDR2 SVGAGI come from the germline V gene. The CDR3 has 14 residues. V shed 6 bases and J 4 bases; nucleotides not matched to a gene: 6. The CDR3 region has the DNA TGTGCCAGCAGAGACAGGGGGGGCAGCTATGGCTACACCTTC. As protein: CASRDRGGSYGYTF.

This sequence joins TRBV18 and TRBJ2-3; no reliable D call. The germline CDR1 and CDR2 sequences are KGHSH and LQKENI. This CDR3 comprises 14 residues. V dropped 2 bases and J dropped 4 bases, with 10 bases sitting between them. The CDR3 sequence is CASSPIEAADTQYF. In DNA form, the CDR3 reads TGTGCCAGCTCACCAATAGAAGCCGCAGATACGCAGTATTTT.

The CDR3 DNA is TGTGCCAGCAGCTTAGTAATTAGCGGGGACGAGCAGTACTTC. This encodes CASSLVISGDEQYF. This sequence joins TRBV11-2 and TRBJ2-7; 8 positions match TRBD2. The trim removed 1 base at V and 5 bases at J, leaving 4 bases unmatched. In germline, CDR1 is SGHAT, CDR2 FQNNGV. CDR3 size: 14 residues.

The CDR3 DNA reads TGTGCCAGCAGCTTGAAGTCGGGGGTAGATACCTACGAGCAGTACTTC. Protein: CASSLKSGVDTYEQYF. This chain uses TRBV5-5 with TRBJ2-7, with D possibly being TRBD2 (6 bases). The germline V and J ends were trimmed by 1 base and 2 bases, with 16 bases remaining between them. Germline loops: CDR1 SGHKS, CDR2 YYEKEE (reference sequence). CDR3 length equals 16 residues. Together with reference TRBV5-5 and TRBJ2-7, the CDR3 gives the full variable domain: DAGVTQSPTHLIKTRGQQVTLRCSPISGHKSVSWYQQVLGQGPQFIFQYYEKEERGRGNFPDRFSARQFPNYSSELNVNALLLGDSALYLCASSLKSGVDTYEQYFGPGTRLTVT.

The V call is TRBV6-5, the J call TRBJ1-5; TRBD1 agrees at 7 bases. From germline, CDR1 is MNHEY and CDR2 SVGAGI. This CDR3 has 14 amino acids. Trimming removed 6 bases from V and 4 bases from J; junction bases left unmatched: 6. The CDR3, as DNA: TGTGCCAGCAGATCGGGGGACAGAAATCAGCCCCAGCATTTT. Residues: CASRSGDRNQPQHF.